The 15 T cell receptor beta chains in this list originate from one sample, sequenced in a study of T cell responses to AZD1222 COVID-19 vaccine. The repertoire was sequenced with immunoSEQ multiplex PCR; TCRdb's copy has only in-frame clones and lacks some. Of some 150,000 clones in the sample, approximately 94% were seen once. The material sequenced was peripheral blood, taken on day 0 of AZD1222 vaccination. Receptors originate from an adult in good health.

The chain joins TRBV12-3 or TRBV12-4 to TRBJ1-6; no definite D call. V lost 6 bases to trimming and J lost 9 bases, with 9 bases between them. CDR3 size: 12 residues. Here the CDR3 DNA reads TGTGCCAGCAGGGGTTCTCGTTCACCCCTCCACTTT. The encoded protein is CASRGSRSPLHF.

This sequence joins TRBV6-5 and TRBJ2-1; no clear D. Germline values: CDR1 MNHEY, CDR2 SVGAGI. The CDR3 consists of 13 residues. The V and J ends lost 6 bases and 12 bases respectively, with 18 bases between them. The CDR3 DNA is TGTGCCAGCAGCGTAAATTCCGATGGTGTGCAGTTCTTC. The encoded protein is CASSVNSDGVQFF.

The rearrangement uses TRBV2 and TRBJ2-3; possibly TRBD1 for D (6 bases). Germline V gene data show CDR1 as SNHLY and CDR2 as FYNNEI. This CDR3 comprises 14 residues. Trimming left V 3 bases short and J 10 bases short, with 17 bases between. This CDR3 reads CASSERGSPPAQYF. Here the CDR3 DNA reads TGTGCCAGCAGTGAGAGGGGGTCACCTCCGGCGCAGTATTTT.

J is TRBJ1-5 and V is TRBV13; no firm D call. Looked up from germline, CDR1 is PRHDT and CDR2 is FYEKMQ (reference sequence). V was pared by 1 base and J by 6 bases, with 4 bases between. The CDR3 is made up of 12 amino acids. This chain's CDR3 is CASSLASQPQHF. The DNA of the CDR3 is TGTGCCAGCAGCTTAGCGAGTCAGCCCCAGCATTTT.

The CDR3 nucleotides read TGTGCCAGCGGCCGAACGAAACCCCTCCACTTT. It is translated as CASGRTKPLHF. The V call is TRBV6-5, the J call TRBJ1-6, with D uncertain. The V end was cut by 8 bases, the J end by 12 bases, with 11 bases between. The CDR3 contains 11 residues. Germline-derived CDR1 and CDR2 are MNHEY and SVGAGI.

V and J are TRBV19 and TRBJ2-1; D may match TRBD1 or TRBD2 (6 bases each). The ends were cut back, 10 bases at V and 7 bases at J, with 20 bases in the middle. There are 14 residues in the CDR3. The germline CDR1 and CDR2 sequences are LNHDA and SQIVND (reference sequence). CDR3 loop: CATREAGVMNEQFF. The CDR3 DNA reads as TGTGCCACCAGGGAGGCAGGGGTTATGAATGAGCAGTTCTTC. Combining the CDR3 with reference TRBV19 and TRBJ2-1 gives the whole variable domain DGGITQSPKYLFRKEGQNVTLSCEQNLNHDAMYWYRQDPGQGLRLIYYSQIVNDFQKGDIAEGYSVSREKKESFPLTVTSAQKNPTAFYLCATREAGVMNEQFFGPGTRLTVL.

CDR3 amino acids: CASSLQTGNMLQPQHF. CDR3 DNA sequence: TGTGCCAGCTCTCTTCAGACAGGGAACATGTTGCAGCCCCAGCATTTT. This chain joins TRBV18 and TRBJ1-5, with 7 bases matching TRBD1. Germline V CDR1 and CDR2: KGHSH, LQKENI. V was pared by 6 bases and J by 7 bases, with 15 bases of the junction left unmatched. The CDR3 extends over 16 amino acids.

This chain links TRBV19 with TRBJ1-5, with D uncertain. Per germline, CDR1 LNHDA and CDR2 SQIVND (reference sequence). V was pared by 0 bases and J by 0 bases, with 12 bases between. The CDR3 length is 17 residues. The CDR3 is CASSIDLWRDSNQPQHF. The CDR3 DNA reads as TGTGCCAGTAGTATAGATCTATGGAGGGATAGCAATCAGCCCCAGCATTTT.

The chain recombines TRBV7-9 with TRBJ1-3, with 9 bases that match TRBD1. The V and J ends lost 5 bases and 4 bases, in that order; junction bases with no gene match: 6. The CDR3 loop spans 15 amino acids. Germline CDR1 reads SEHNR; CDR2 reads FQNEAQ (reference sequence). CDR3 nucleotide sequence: TGTGCCAGCAGCGCGGCGGGACAGGGAGGAAACACCATATATTTT. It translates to CASSAAGQGGNTIYF.

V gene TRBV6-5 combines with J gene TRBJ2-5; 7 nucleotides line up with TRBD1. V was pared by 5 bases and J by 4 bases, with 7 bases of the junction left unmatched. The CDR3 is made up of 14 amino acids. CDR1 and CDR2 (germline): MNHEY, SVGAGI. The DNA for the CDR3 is TGTGCCAGCAGTCGAAGACAGGGAAGAGAGACCCAGTACTTC. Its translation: CASSRRQGRETQYF.

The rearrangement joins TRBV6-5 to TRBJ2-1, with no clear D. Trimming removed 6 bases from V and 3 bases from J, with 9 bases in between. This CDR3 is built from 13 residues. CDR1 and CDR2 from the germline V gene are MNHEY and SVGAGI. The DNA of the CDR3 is TGTGCCAGCAGGACACAGATCTACAATGAGCAGTTCTTC. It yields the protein CASRTQIYNEQFF.

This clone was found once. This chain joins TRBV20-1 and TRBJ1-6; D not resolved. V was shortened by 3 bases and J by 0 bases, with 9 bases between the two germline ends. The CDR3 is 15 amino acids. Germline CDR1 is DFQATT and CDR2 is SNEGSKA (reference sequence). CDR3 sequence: CSASRQSSYNSPLHF. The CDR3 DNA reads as TGCAGTGCTAGTCGGCAGAGCTCCTATAATTCACCCCTCCACTTT.

The chain's CDR3 is CASTPEGNTEAFF. CDR3 sequence (DNA): TGTGCCAGTACCCCGGAGGGGAACACTGAAGCTTTCTTT. This rearrangement joins TRBV19 to TRBJ1-1; no clear D gene. CDR1 and CDR2 from the germline V gene are LNHDA and SQIVND (reference sequence). The CDR3 spans 13 residues. With 7 bases removed from V and 1 base from J, the gap between germline ends came to 10 bases.

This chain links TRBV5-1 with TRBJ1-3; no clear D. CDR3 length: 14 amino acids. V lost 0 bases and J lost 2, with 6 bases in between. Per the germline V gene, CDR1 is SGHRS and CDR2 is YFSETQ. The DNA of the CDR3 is TGCGCCAGCAGCTTGGTAGGAACTGGAAACACCATATATTTT. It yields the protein CASSLVGTGNTIYF.

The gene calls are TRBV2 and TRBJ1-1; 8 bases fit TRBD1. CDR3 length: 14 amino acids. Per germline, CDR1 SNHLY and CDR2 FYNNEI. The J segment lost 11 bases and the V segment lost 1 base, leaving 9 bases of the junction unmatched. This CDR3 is CASSEERRTGTAFF. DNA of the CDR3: TGTGCCAGCAGTGAAGAACGGCGGACAGGGACGGCTTTCTTT.